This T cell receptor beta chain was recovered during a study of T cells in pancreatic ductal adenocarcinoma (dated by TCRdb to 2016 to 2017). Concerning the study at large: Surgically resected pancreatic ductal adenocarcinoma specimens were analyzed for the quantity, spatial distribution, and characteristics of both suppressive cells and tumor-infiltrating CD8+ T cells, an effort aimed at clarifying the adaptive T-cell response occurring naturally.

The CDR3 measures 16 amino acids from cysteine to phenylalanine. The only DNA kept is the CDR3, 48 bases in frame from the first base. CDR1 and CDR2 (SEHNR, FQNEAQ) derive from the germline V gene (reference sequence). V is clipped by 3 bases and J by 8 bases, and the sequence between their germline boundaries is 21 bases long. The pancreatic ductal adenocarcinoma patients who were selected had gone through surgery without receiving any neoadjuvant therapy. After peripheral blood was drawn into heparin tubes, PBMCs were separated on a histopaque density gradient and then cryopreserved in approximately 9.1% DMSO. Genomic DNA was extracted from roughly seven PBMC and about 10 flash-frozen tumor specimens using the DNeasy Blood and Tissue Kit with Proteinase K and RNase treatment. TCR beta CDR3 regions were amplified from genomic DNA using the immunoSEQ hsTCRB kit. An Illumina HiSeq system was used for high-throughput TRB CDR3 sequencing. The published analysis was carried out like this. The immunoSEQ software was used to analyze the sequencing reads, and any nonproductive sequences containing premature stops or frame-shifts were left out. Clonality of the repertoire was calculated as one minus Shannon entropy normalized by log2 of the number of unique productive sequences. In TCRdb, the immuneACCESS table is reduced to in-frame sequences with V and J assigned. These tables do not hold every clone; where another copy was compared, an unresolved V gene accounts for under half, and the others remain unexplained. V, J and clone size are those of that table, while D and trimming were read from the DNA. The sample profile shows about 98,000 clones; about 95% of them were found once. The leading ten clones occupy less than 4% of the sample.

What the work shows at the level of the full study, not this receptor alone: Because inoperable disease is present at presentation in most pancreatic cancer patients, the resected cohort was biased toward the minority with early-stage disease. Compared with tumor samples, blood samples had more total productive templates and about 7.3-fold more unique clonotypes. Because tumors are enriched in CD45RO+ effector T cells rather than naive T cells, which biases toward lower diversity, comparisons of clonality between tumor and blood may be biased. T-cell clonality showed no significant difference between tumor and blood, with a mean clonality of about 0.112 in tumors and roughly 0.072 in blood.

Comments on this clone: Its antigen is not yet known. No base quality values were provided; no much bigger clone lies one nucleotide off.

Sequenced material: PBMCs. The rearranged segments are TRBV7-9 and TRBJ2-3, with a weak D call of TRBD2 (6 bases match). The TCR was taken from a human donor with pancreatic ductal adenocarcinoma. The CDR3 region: CASSFSGAPRRGTQYF. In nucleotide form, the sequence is TGTGCCAGCAGCTTTAGCGGAGCCCCTCGTCGCGGTACGCAGTATTTT.